The 26 T cell receptor beta chains in this list originate from one sample, sequenced in a study of blood T cell repertoires in COVID-19. TCRdb's table, derived via immunoSEQ multiplex PCR, lists solely in-frame clones and lacks some. The sample has about 380,000 clones; more than 70% are singletons. The specimen sequenced was peripheral blood. These receptors all stem from a man aged 35-49 years with acute or convalescent COVID-19.

The chain is built from TRBV2 and TRBJ1-2; no reliable D call. Deletions cut 8 bases from V and 5 bases from J, with 21 bases between. Germline loops: CDR1 SNHLY, CDR2 FYNNEI. The CDR3 runs 15 residues. CDR3 sequence reads: CASRGDTRPGYGYTF. CDR3 in DNA: TGTGCCAGCCGAGGTGACACGCGCCCGGGGTATGGCTACACCTTC.

The chain joins TRBV28 to TRBJ1-1, with 10 positions matching TRBD1. V was pared by 8 bases and J by 5 bases, with 2 bases of the junction left unmatched. From germline, CDR1 is MDHEN and CDR2 SYDVKM. The CDR3 loop spans 12 amino acids. The CDR3 DNA sequence: TGTGCCAGCCGGGACAGGGGTACTGAAGCTTTCTTT. Translating gives CASRDRGTEAFF. Variable domain in full (rest from reference TRBV28 and TRBJ1-1): DVKVTQSSRYLVKRTGEKVFLECVQDMDHENMFWYRQDPGLGLRLIYFSYDVKMKEKGDIPEGYSVSREKKERFSLILESASTNQTSMYLCASRDRGTEAFFGQGTRLTVV.

The chain combines TRBV11-2 with TRBJ1-1, with 10 bases that match TRBD1. There are 15 residues in the CDR3. Unmatched junction bases numbered 7, after V lost 5 bases and J lost 4 bases. Germline CDR1 and CDR2: SGHAT and FQNNGV. The CDR3 region is CASSGGDRGFTEAFF. CDR3 in DNA: TGTGCCAGCAGCGGGGGGGACAGGGGATTCACTGAAGCTTTCTTT.

V gene TRBV29-1 combines with J gene TRBJ1-2; unclear D gene. The CDR3 runs 13 residues. Trimming pared 3 bases from V and 3 bases from J, leaving 11 bases between. The germline V gene has CDR1 SQVTM and CDR2 ANQGSEA. The CDR3 reads CSVDLNNDYGYTF. CDR3 DNA sequence: TGCAGCGTTGATTTGAACAACGACTATGGCTACACCTTC.

This clone was counted a few times. The genes are TRBV27 and TRBJ1-2, with D possibly being TRBD1 (5 bases). The CDR3 contains 16 residues. V was shortened by 0 bases and J by 2 bases, with 13 bases between the two germline ends. Germline loops: CDR1 MNHEY, CDR2 SMNVEV (reference sequence). CDR3 in DNA: TGTGCCAGCAGTTTATCTCATCCAGGGTGGAACTATGGCTACACCTTC. Translating gives CASSLSHPGWNYGYTF.

The chain employs TRBV9 and TRBJ2-7; the match to TRBD2 covers 8 bases. V shed 5 bases and J 4 bases; nucleotides not matched to a gene: 8. The CDR3 totals 14 residues. Germline CDR1 and CDR2: SGDLS and YYNGEE. CDR3 in DNA: TGTGCCAGCAGTGCGGGGATAGCGGGGTACGAGCAGTACTTC. It yields the protein CASSAGIAGYEQYF.

This clone was observed a handful of times. CDR3 sequence reads: CASSQGIDRIFYNEQFF. The CDR3 DNA reads TGCGCCAGCAGCCAAGGCATCGACAGGATATTCTACAATGAGCAGTTCTTC. The chain links TRBV4-1 to TRBJ2-1; tentative D call: TRBD1 (6 bases). The germline V gene has CDR1 MGHRA and CDR2 YSYEKL. Trimming took off 1 base at V and 3 bases at J, with 16 bases between the two ends. This CDR3 region has 17 residues.

The chain combines TRBV28 with TRBJ1-1; D perhaps matches TRBD1 (6 bases). CDR3 length: 15 residues. V was clipped by 2 bases and J by 10 bases, with 20 bases between them. From germline, CDR1 is MDHEN and CDR2 SYDVKM. CDR3 in amino acids: CASSLGTITGLGAFF. CDR3 DNA sequence: TGTGCCAGCAGTTTAGGGACGATAACAGGGTTGGGAGCTTTCTTT.

The chain uses TRBV7-9 and TRBJ1-4; D is unclear. V was trimmed by 1 base and J by 4 bases, leaving 7 bases between them. The CDR3 length is 14 residues. CDR1 is SEHNR and CDR2 is FQNEAQ in the germline V gene (reference sequence). The CDR3 here is CASSLVQINEKLFF. The CDR3 DNA reads TGTGCCAGCAGCTTAGTACAGATTAATGAAAAACTGTTTTTT.

The V call is TRBV28, the J call TRBJ2-3; TRBD2 matches at 11 bases. The CDR3 has 16 amino acids. Looked up from germline, CDR1 is MDHEN and CDR2 is SYDVKM. Trimming removed 3 bases from V and 3 bases from J; junction bases left unmatched: 5. CDR3 DNA sequence: TGTGCCAGCAGTTTCCAAACTAGCGGGGGAACAGATACGCAGTATTTT. Translated, it gives CASSFQTSGGTDTQYF.

V is TRBV7-3 and J is TRBJ2-2; TRBD2 agrees at 11 bases. The germline CDR1 and CDR2 sequences are SGHTA and FQGTGA. The CDR3 consists of 16 residues. The V gene end was trimmed by 2 bases and the J gene end by 7 bases; junction bases not matched to a gene: 6. CDR3 protein: CASSLFPSGRFGELFF. In DNA, the CDR3 is TGTGCCAGCAGCTTATTTCCTAGCGGGAGGTTCGGGGAGCTGTTTTTT.

The chain combines TRBV7-9 with TRBJ2-7, with TRBD2 matching 16 bases. The CDR3 length is 16 residues. The ends lost 4 bases at V and 2 bases at J; junction bases unmatched: 2. Germline V CDR1 and CDR2: SEHNR, FQNEAQ (reference sequence). The CDR3, as DNA: TGTGCCAGCAGCTCGGGACTAGCGGGGGGGACCTACGAGCAGTACTTC. Protein product: CASSSGLAGGTYEQYF.

Turning to this clone: This CDR3 is also generated by other DNA sequences in the sample. This chain connects TRBV6-5 to TRBJ2-1; D perhaps matches TRBD1 (5 bases). The CDR3 sequence is 13 residues long. Trimming stripped 0 bases from V and 5 bases from J, with 5 bases between. The V gene's germline CDR1 is MNHEY and CDR2 SVGAGI. The CDR3 loop reads CASSYSRDNEQFF. The CDR3 nucleotides read TGTGCCAGCAGTTACTCCAGGGACAATGAGCAGTTCTTC.

V is TRBV5-6 and J is TRBJ1-6; TRBD1 might be the D (5 bases). The germline V gene has CDR1 SGHDT and CDR2 YYEEEE. This CDR3 is built from 12 residues. Trimming took off 1 base at V and 11 bases at J, with 7 bases between the two ends. The CDR3 sequence: CASSLWGAPLHF. In DNA form, the CDR3 reads TGTGCCAGCAGCTTGTGGGGGGCACCCCTCCACTTT. Filled out from reference TRBV5-6 and TRBJ1-6, the complete variable domain reads DAGVTQSPTHLIKTRGQQVTLRCSPKSGHDTVSWYQQALGQGPQFIFQYYEEEERQRGNFPDRFSGHQFPNYSSELNVNALLLGDSALYLCASSLWGAPLHFGNGTRLTVT.

The CDR3 DNA reads TGTGCCAGTGGGAGTGTCTATGGCTACACCTTC. This sequence encodes CASGSVYGYTF. V gene TRBV12-3 or TRBV12-4 combines with J gene TRBJ1-2; D remains ambiguous. The length of the CDR3 is 11 residues. V lost 9 bases and J lost 4, with 9 bases in between.

The gene calls are TRBV19 and TRBJ2-7; a possible D gene is TRBD1 (7 bases). CDR1 and CDR2 (germline): LNHDA, SQIVND (reference sequence). The V gene lost 1 base and the J gene lost 4 bases, with 11 bases spanning the gap. The CDR3 covers 14 residues. The CDR3 region has the DNA TGTGCCAGTAGTATAGGGACAGGACTATACGAGCAGTACTTC. Its protein product is CASSIGTGLYEQYF.

This chain links TRBV7-8 with TRBJ1-2; the D is unclear. Germline-derived CDR1 and CDR2 are SGHVS and FQNEAQ. V lost 1 base and J 5 bases, leaving 11 bases between the germline ends. This CDR3 region has 14 residues. This CDR3 is CASSLVTESYGYTF. CDR3 nucleotides: TGTGCCAGCAGCTTAGTTACGGAGAGTTATGGCTACACCTTC. Variable domain in full (rest from reference TRBV7-8 and TRBJ1-2): GAGVSQSPRYKVAKRGQDVALRCDPISGHVSLFWYQQALGQGPEFLTYFQNEAQLDKSGLPSDRFFAERPEGSVSTLKIQRTQQEDSAVYLCASSLVTESYGYTFGSGTRLTVV.

The V gene is TRBV15, the J gene TRBJ1-5, with 7 bases identical to TRBD1. V was clipped by 0 bases and J by 4 bases; unmatched bases: 6. Looked up from germline, CDR1 is LNHNV and CDR2 is YYDKDF (reference sequence). The CDR3 covers 16 residues. CDR3 nucleotides: TGTGCCACCAGCAGAGACAGGGGGTCTCGAAATCAGCCCCAGCATTTT. Amino acid sequence: CATSRDRGSRNQPQHF.

The chain carries TRBV6-2 or TRBV6-3 and TRBJ2-3; TRBD2 agrees at 11 bases. This CDR3 is 16 amino acids long. CDR1 and CDR2 from the germline V gene are MNHEY and SVGEGT. The trim removed 0 bases at V and 4 bases at J, leaving 3 bases unmatched. The CDR3 DNA reads as TGTGCCAGCAGTTACTCCCCTAGCGGGAGGTCAGATACGCAGTATTTT. Protein: CASSYSPSGRSDTQYF.

The J gene is TRBJ1-3, the V gene TRBV11-2; tentative D call: TRBD1 (5 bases). CDR3 length equals 15 residues. CDR1 and CDR2 (germline): SGHAT, FQNNGV. V lost 3 bases and J 1 base, leaving 10 bases between the germline ends. The CDR3 loop is CASSFTAGSGNTIYF. As DNA, the CDR3 is TGTGCCAGCAGCTTCACAGCAGGGTCTGGAAACACCATATATTTT.

This sequence joins TRBV7-9 and TRBJ2-7; D not certain. This CDR3 comprises 14 residues. Trimming removed 4 bases at V and 0 bases at J, with 10 bases between. In germline, CDR1 is SEHNR, CDR2 FQNEAQ (reference sequence). CDR3 nucleotide sequence: TGTGCCAGCAGCTCCACAGCCAGCTCCTACGAGCAGTACTTC. Its translation: CASSSTASSYEQYF. Together with reference TRBV7-9 and TRBJ2-7, the CDR3 gives the full variable domain: DTGVSQNPRHKITKRGQNVTFRCDPISEHNRLYWYRQTLGQGPEFLTYFQNEAQLEKSRLLSDRFSAERPKGSFSTLEIQRTEQGDSAMYLCASSSTASSYEQYFGPGTRLTVT.

This rearrangement joins TRBV7-8 to TRBJ1-2; no clear D gene. V lost 4 bases and J 2 bases, leaving 14 bases between the germline ends. CDR1 and CDR2 (germline): SGHVS, FQNEAQ. The CDR3 length is 15 residues. Here the CDR3 DNA reads TGTGCCAGCAGCTACCTCCGGGGAGGAAACTATGGCTACACCTTC. It yields the protein CASSYLRGGNYGYTF.

This rearrangement joins TRBV2 to TRBJ1-4; no clear D. Trimming removed 4 bases from V and 13 bases from J, with 13 bases in between. CDR3 size: 12 residues. CDR1 SNHLY and CDR2 FYNNEI come from the germline V gene. The CDR3 reads CASSVDRSGLFF. Written as DNA, the CDR3 is TGTGCCAGCAGTGTTGATAGGTCGGGACTGTTTTTT.

In this sample, this clone turned up once. The CDR3 spells CAWDSWGDQETQYF. The CDR3 nucleotides are TGTGCCTGGGATTCGTGGGGGGACCAAGAGACCCAGTACTTC. The V gene is TRBV30, the J gene TRBJ2-5; possible D gene TRBD2, 6 bases. CDR1 and CDR2 (germline): GTSNPN, SVGIG (reference sequence). The ends were cut back, 5 bases at V and 0 bases at J, with 13 bases in the middle. The CDR3 totals 14 residues.

This chain connects TRBV7-8 to TRBJ1-2; 10 bases fit TRBD1. This CDR3 is built from 16 residues. CDR1 SGHVS and CDR2 FQNEAQ come from the germline V gene. Trimming cost V 1 base and J 2 bases; bases outside gene matches: 4. CDR3 sequence: CASSLVGGQGNYGYTF. DNA of the CDR3: TGTGCCAGCAGCTTAGTTGGGGGACAGGGGAACTATGGCTACACCTTC. The full variable domain, rest sourced from reference TRBV7-8 and TRBJ1-2, is GAGVSQSPRYKVAKRGQDVALRCDPISGHVSLFWYQQALGQGPEFLTYFQNEAQLDKSGLPSDRFFAERPEGSVSTLKIQRTQQEDSAVYLCASSLVGGQGNYGYTFGSGTRLTVV.

The chain joins TRBV7-2 to TRBJ2-5, with TRBD2 matching over 8 bases. J lost 5 bases, V lost 5 bases, and 10 bases had no gene match. The CDR3 runs to 15 residues. Germline V gene sequence: CDR1 SGHTA, CDR2 FQGNSA. CDR3 protein: CASSVGLVSIETQYF. The CDR3 coding sequence is TGTGCCAGCAGCGTGGGACTAGTTAGTATCGAGACCCAGTACTTC.